This T cell receptor beta chain was captured by sequencing in a study of blood T cell repertoires in COVID-19. Study-wide background: Acute-phase and convalescent COVID-19 samples originated in the United States, Italy and Spain. T cells, B-cell-depleted T cells, or PBMCs supplied cDNA or gDNA.

Per the original methods: Amplified reference gene primers provided the basis for estimating nucleated cell counts. Assay: immunoSEQ multiplex PCR; the TCRdb copy retains only in-frame clones and omits some. V, J and clone size reflect that table, while D and trimming were determined from the DNA. Seen here are about 210,000 clones, roughly 86% observed once, and the top ten hold 6.5% to 9%. The germline V gene encodes CDR1 SGDLS and CDR2 YYNGEE. CDR3 length: 15 residues. The ends were cut back, 0 bases at V and 0 bases at J, with 10 bases in the middle. The TCR was taken from a woman in her forties or fifties with active or convalescent COVID-19. The chain carries TRBV9 and TRBJ2-7; possible D gene TRBD2, 6 bases. Sequenced sample: peripheral blood. CDR3 in amino acids: CASSVAAGRSYEQYF. DNA of the CDR3: TGTGCCAGCAGCGTAGCGGCGGGGCGCTCCTACGAGCAGTACTTC.